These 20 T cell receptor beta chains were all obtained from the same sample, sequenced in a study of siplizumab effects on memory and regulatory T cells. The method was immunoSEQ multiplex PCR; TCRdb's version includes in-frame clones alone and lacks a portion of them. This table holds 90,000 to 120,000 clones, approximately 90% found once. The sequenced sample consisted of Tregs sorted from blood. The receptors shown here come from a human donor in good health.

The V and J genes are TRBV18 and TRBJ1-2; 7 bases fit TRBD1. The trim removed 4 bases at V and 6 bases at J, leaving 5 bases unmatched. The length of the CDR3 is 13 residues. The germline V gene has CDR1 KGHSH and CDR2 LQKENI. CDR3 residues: CASSLGTVDGYTF. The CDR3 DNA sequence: TGTGCCAGCTCACTCGGGACAGTTGATGGCTACACCTTC.

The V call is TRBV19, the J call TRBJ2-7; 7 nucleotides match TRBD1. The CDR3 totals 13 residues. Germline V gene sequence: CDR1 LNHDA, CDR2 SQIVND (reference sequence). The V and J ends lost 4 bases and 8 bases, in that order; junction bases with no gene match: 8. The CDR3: CASSSQGDSQQYF. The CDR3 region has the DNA TGTGCCAGTAGTAGTCAGGGGGATAGCCAGCAGTACTTC.

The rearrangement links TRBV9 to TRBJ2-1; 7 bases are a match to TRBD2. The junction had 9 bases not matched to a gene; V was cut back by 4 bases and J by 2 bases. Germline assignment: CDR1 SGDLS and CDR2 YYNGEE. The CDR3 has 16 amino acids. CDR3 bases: TGTGCCAGCAGCCTCCCCCCGGGGGGTACCTACAATGAGCAGTTCTTC. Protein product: CASSLPPGGTYNEQFF.

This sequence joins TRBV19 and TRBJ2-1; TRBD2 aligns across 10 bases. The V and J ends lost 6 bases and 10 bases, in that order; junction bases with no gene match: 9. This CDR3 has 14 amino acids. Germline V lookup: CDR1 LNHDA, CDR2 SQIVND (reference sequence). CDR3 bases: TGTGCCAGTAGGAAGGGACTAGCGTCAAACGAGCAGTTCTTC. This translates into CASRKGLASNEQFF.

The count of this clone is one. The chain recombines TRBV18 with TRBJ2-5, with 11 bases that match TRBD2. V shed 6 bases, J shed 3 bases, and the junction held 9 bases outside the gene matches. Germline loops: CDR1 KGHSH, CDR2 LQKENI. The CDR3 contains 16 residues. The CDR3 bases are TGTGCCAGCTCCACCAGTACTAGCGGGAGCAAAGAGACCCAGTACTTC. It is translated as CASSTSTSGSKETQYF.

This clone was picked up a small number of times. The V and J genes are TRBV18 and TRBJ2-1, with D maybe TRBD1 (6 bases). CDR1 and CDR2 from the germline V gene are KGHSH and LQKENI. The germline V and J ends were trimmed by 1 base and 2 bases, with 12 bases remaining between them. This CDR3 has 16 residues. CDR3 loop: CASSPLGTITYNEQFF. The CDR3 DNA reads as TGTGCCAGCTCACCACTCGGGACAATTACCTACAATGAGCAGTTCTTC.

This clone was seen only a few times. The CDR3 region is CASSSYRDPGYEQYF. The CDR3 nucleotides are TGTGCCAGCAGCTCGTACCGGGACCCAGGGTACGAGCAGTACTTC. V usage is TRBV7-6 and J usage is TRBJ2-7; the D call may be TRBD1 or TRBD2 (5 bases each). Trimming left V 4 bases short and J 4 bases short, with 17 bases between. Germline V CDR1 and CDR2: SGHVS, FNYEAQ. The CDR3 length is 15 residues.

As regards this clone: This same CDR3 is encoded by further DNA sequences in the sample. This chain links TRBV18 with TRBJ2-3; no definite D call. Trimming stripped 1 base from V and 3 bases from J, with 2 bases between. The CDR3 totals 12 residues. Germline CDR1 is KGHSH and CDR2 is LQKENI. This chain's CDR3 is CASSPRTDTQYF. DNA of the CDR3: TGTGCCAGCTCACCACGGACAGATACGCAGTATTTT. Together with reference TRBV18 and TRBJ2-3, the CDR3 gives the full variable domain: NAGVMQNPRHLVRRRGQEARLRCSPMKGHSHVYWYRQLPEEGLKFMVYLQKENIIDESGMPKERFSAEFPKEGPSILRIQQVVRGDSAAYFCASSPRTDTQYFGPGTRLTVL.

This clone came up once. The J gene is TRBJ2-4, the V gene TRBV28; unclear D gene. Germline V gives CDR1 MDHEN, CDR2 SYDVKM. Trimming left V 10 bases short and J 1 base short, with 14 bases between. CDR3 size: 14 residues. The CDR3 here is CATPCQFAKNIQYF. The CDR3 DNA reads TGTGCCACCCCATGTCAGTTTGCCAAAAACATTCAGTACTTC.

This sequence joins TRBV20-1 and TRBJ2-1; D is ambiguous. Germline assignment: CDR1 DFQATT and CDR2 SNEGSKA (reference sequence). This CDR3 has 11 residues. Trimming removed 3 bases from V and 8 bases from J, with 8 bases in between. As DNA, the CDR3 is TGCAGTGCTAGGCCCAATTATGAGCAGTTCTTC. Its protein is CSARPNYEQFF.

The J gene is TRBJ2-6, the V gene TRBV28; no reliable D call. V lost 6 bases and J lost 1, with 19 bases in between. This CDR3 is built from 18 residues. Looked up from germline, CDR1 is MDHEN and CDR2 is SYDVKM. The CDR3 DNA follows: TGTGCCAGCAGCCGTAGCCCCCCAAGTACGTCTGGGGCCAACGTCCTGACTTTC. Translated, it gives CASSRSPPSTSGANVLTF.

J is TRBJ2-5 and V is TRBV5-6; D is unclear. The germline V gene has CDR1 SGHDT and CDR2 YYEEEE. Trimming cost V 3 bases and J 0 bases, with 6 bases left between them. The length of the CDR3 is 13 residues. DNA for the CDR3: TGTGCCAGCAGCTGGACGTACCAAGAGACCCAGTACTTC. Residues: CASSWTYQETQYF.

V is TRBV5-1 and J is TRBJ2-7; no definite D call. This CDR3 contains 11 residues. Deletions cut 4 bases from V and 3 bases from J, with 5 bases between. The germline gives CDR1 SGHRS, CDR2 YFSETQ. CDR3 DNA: TGCGCCAGCAGCGGGAACTACGAGCAGTACTTC. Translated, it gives CASSGNYEQYF. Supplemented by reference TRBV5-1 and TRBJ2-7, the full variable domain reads KAGVTQTPRYLIKTRGQQVTLSCSPISGHRSVSWYQQTPGQGLQFLFEYFSETQRNKGNFPGRFSGRQFSNSRSEMNVSTLELGDSALYLCASSGNYEQYFGPGTRLTVT.

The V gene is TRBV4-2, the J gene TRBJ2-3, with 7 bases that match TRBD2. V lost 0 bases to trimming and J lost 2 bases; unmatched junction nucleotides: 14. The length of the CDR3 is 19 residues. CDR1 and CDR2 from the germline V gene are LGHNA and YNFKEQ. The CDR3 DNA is TGTGCCAGCAGCCAAGACGGCTTGGGGCGGGGGACGGACACAGATACGCAGTATTTT. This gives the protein CASSQDGLGRGTDTDTQYF.

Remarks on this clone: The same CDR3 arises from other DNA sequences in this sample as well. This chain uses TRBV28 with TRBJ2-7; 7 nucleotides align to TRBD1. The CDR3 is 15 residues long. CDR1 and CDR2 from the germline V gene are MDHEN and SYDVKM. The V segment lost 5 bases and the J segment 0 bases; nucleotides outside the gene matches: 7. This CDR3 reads CASSPMDRYSYEQYF. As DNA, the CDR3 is TGTGCCAGCAGTCCGATGGACAGGTACTCCTACGAGCAGTACTTC.

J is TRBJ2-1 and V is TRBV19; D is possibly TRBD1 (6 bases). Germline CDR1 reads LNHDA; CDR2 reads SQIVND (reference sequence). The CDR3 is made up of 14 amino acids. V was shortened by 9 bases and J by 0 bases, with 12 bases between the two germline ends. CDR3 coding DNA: TGTGCCAGCAATCCACAGGGCTCCTACAATGAGCAGTTCTTC. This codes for CASNPQGSYNEQFF.

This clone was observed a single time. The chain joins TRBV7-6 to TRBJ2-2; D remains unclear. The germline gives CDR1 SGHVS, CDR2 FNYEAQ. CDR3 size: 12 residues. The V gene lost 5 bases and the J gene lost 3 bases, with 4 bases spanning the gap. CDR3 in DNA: TGTGCCAGCAGCCTGTACACCGGGGAGCTGTTTTTT. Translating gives CASSLYTGELFF.

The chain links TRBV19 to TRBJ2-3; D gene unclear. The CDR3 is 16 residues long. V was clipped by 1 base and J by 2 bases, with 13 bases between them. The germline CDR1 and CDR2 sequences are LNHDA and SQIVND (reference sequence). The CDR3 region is CASSIGVGYITDTQYF. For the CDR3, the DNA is TGTGCCAGTAGTATAGGGGTAGGCTACATCACAGATACGCAGTATTTT.

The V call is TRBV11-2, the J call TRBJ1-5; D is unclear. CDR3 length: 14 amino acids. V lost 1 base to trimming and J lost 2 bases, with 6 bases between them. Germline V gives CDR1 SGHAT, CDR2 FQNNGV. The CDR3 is CASSLVNRNQPQHF. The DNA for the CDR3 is TGTGCCAGCAGCTTAGTGAATCGCAATCAGCCCCAGCATTTT.

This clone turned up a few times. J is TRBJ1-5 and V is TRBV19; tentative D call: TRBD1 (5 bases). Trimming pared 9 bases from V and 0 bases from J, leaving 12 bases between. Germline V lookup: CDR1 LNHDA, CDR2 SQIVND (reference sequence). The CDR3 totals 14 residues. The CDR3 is CASTGLYSNQPQHF. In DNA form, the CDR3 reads TGTGCCAGCACAGGATTATATAGCAATCAGCCCCAGCATTTT. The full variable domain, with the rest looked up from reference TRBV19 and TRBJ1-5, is DGGITQSPKYLFRKEGQNVTLSCEQNLNHDAMYWYRQDPGQGLRLIYYSQIVNDFQKGDIAEGYSVSREKKESFPLTVTSAQKNPTAFYLCASTGLYSNQPQHFGDGTRLSIL.